This T cell receptor (beta chain) derives from a study of cytomegalovirus exposure and HLA in healthy donors. About this clone itself: Its antigen remains unknown.

Points from the study as a whole: Most of the TCR beta V segments (in an earlier analysis) were productive either about 90% or about 30% of the time. Later analysis demonstrated an association between a missense DCLRE1C variant and TCR beta V- and J-gene trimming. A later analysis, which compared TCR beta chains of equal frequency, found the HLA-associated ones more clonally expanded. In vitro work confirmed that a few CMV-associated chains recognize CMV antigens.

It was with 60 Vbeta and 13 Jbeta primers that the PCR ran. Only in-frame clones appear in the TCRdb table, and some are missing; sequencing was by immunoSEQ multiplex PCR. Of around 200,000 clones listed, 83% were seen once; the top ten hold 1.6%. The CDR3 is 15 residues long. CDR1 and CDR2 (germline): SGHKS, YYEKEE (reference sequence). V dropped 2 bases and J dropped 4; count of bases not matched to a gene: 7. V is TRBV5-5 and J is TRBJ2-7, with 9 nucleotides matching TRBD1. This clonotype was obtained from a man aged 50 or older in good health and CMV-seronegative. Sequenced input: PBMCs. Here the CDR3 reads CASSLNTGGYYEQYF. The CDR3 region has the DNA TGTGCCAGCAGCTTAAATACAGGGGGCTATTACGAGCAGTACTTC.